This TCR beta chain was sequenced during a study of OX40 agonist ivuxolimab in advanced cancers. Study overall: Patients treated during dose escalation were battling hepatocellular carcinoma, melanoma, renal cell or head and neck cancer. The mean age was approximately 60 years, ranging from roughly 23 to 90, with around four fifths of participants male.

This clone came up once. The antigen is not known. The CDR3 has 19 amino acids. The V and J ends lost 0 bases and 3 bases respectively, with 21 bases between them. Per the germline V gene, CDR1 is SGDLS and CDR2 is YYNGEE. The study's findings and limits: CD8+ T cells (on average) carried more expanded clones than CD4+ T cells.

Here immunoSEQ multiplex PCR was the method, and the copy in TCRdb shows in-frame clones only, minus some. The sample consists of about 35,000 clones, approximately 76% of them appearing once. Systemic immunosuppression or a history of autoimmune disease excluded patients. This material consisted of CD4+ or CD8+ T cells sorted from blood, taken in a trial of the OX40 agonist ivuxolimab. The receptor comes from an adult with an advanced solid tumor such as melanoma, head and neck, liver or kidney cancer. The rearrangement uses TRBV9 and TRBJ1-4; a possible D gene is TRBD1 (5 bases). CDR3 in DNA: TGTGCCAGCAGCGTAGTTCCCCTTGGGGGGGGTATAGCTAATGAAAAACTGTTTTTT. Protein sequence: CASSVVPLGGGIANEKLFF.